This TCR beta chain originates from a study of breast tumors, draining lymph nodes, adjacent tissues. Study-wide findings and caveats: Data fit most tumor T cells coming from lymph node, expanding in tumor. Tumor TCR diversity was below lymph nodes but above nontumor tissue. Compared with basal-like, luminal-like tumors shared significantly more repertoire with nontumor tissue. That most tumor T cells come from lymph nodes remained unproven.

The CDR3 spans 16 residues. V dropped 0 bases and J dropped 6 bases, with 17 bases sitting between them. Germline V lookup: CDR1 LGHDT, CDR2 YNNKEL (reference sequence). TCRdb used MiXCR to reprocess the multiplex PCR reads, holding one entry per CDR3 protein. The sample contains under 300,000 distinct CDR3 sequences, around 34% of which appear only once. Samples came from axillary lymph nodes draining the breast cancer. In the case of this clonotype: Its antigen is undetermined.

The chain recombines TRBV3-1 with TRBJ1-2; D is perhaps TRBD1 (6 bases). The TCR was taken from a female donor with breast cancer. Some clones in this sample may be carry-over from other donors' samples. The sample comprised axillary lymph node tissue. The CDR3 DNA reads TGTGCCAGCAGCCAAGACGGGTCAAGGGGGGCGGATGGCTACACCTTC. Protein: CASSQDGSRGADGYTF.